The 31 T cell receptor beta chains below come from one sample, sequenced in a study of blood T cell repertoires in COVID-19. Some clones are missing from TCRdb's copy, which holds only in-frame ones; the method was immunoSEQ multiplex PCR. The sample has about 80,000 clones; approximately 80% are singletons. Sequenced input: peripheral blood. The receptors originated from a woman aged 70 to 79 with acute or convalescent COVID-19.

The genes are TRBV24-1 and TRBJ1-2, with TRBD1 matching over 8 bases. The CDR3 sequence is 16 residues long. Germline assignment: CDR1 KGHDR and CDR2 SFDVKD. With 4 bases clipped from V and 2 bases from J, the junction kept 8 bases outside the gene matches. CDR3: CATSDPHGQGNYGYTF. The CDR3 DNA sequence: TGTGCCACCAGTGACCCTCACGGACAGGGCAACTATGGCTACACCTTC.

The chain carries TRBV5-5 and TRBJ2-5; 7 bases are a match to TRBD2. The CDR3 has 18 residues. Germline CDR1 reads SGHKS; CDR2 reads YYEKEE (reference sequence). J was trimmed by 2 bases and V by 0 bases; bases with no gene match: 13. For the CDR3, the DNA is TGTGCCAGCAGCTTGGACGAGGAGACGGCTAGCGGACAAGAGACCCAGTACTTC. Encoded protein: CASSLDEETASGQETQYF. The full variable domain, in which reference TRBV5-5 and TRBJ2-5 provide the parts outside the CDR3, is DAGVTQSPTHLIKTRGQQVTLRCSPISGHKSVSWYQQVLGQGPQFIFQYYEKEERGRGNFPDRFSARQFPNYSSELNVNALLLGDSALYLCASSLDEETASGQETQYFGPGTRLLVL.

CDR3 in DNA: TGCGCCAGCAGCTTGACAGGCGGGAGGGCCGGGGAGACCCAGTACTTC. Translation gives CASSLTGGRAGETQYF. The V and J genes are TRBV5-1 and TRBJ2-5, with 9 bases aligning to TRBD2. After removal of 1 base from V and 5 bases from J, the junction contained 9 bases not matched to a gene. Germline V gene sequence: CDR1 SGHRS, CDR2 YFSETQ. The CDR3 consists of 16 residues.

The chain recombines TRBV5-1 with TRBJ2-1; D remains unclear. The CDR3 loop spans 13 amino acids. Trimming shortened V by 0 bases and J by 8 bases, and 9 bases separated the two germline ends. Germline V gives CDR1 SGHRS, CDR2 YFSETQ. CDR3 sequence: CASSLGESDEQFF. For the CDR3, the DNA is TGCGCCAGCAGCTTGGGCGAAAGTGATGAGCAGTTCTTC.

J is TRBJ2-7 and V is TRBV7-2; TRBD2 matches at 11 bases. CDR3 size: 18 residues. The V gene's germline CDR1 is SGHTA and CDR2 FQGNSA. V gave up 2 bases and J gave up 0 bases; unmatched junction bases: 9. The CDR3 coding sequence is TGTGCCAGCAGCTTAACCTTCGGGACTAGCGGACACTCCTACGAGCAGTACTTC. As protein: CASSLTFGTSGHSYEQYF.

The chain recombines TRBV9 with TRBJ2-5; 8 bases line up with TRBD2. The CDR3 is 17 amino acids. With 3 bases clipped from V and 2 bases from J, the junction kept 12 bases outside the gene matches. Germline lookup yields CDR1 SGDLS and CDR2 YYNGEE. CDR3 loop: CASSAGHIGGGQETQYF. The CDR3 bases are TGTGCCAGCAGCGCTGGACACATCGGGGGGGGACAAGAGACCCAGTACTTC.

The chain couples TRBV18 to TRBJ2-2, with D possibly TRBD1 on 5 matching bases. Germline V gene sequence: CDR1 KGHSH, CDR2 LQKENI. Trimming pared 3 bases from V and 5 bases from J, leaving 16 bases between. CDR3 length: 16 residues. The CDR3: CASSPRQGPTTGELFF. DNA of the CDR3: TGTGCCAGCTCACCCCGTCAGGGTCCCACTACCGGGGAGCTGTTTTTT.

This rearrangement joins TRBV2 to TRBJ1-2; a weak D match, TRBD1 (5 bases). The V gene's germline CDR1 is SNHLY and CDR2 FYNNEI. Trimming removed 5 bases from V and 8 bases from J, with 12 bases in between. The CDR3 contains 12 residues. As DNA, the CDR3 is TGTGCCAGCAGTACAGGTTTCGAGGGCTACACCTTC. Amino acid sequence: CASSTGFEGYTF.

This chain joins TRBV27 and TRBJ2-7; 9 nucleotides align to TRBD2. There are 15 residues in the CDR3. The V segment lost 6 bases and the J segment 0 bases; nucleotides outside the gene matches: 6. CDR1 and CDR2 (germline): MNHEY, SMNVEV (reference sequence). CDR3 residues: CASSLSGRSSYEQYF. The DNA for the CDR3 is TGTGCCAGCAGCTTAAGCGGGAGGAGCTCCTACGAGCAGTACTTC.

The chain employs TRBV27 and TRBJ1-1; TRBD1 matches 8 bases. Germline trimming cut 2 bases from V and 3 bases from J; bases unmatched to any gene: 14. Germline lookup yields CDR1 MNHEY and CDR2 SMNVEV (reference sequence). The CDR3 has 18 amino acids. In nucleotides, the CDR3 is TGTGCCAGCAGTTTAGACGGCAACAGGGGGATGGGGGACACTGAAGCTTTCTTT. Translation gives CASSLDGNRGMGDTEAFF.

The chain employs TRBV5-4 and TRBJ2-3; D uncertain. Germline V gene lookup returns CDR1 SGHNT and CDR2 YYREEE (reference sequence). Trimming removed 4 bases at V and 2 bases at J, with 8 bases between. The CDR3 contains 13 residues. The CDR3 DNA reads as TGTGCCAGCAGCCGCGAACTCACAGATACGCAGTATTTT. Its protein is CASSRELTDTQYF. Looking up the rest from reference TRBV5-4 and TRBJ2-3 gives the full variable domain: ETGVTQSPTHLIKTRGQQVTLRCSSQSGHNTVSWYQQALGQGPQFIFQYYREEENGRGNFPPRFSGLQFPNYSSELNVNALELDDSALYLCASSRELTDTQYFGPGTRLTVL.

The CDR3 here is CASRQTQDSQETQYF. The CDR3 DNA reads as TGTGCCAGCAGGCAAACCCAGGACAGTCAAGAGACCCAGTACTTC. The chain recombines TRBV5-4 with TRBJ2-5, with D possibly TRBD1 on 6 matching bases. The CDR3 sequence is 15 residues long. V was clipped by 5 bases and J by 2 bases, with 16 bases between them. Looked up from germline, CDR1 is SGHNT and CDR2 is YYREEE (reference sequence).

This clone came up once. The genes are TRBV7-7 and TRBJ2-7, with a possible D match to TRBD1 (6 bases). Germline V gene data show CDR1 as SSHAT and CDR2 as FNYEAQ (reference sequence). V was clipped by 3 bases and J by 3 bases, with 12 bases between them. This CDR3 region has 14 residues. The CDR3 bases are TGTGCCAGCAGCTTGGGGGCCGGGGACTACGAGCAGTACTTC. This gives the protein CASSLGAGDYEQYF.

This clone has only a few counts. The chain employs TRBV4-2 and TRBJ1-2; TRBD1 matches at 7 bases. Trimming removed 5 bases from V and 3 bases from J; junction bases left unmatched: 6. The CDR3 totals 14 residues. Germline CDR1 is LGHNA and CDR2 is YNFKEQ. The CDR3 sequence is CASSEGQSYYGYTF. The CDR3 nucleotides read TGTGCCAGCAGCGAGGGACAGAGCTACTATGGCTACACCTTC.

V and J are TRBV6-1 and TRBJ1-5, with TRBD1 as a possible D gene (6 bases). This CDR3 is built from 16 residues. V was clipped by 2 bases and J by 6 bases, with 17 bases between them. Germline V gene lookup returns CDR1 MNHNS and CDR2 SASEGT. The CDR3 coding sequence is TGTGCCAGCAGTGAATACAGGGTGGATGATGGTCAGCCCCAGCATTTT. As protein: CASSEYRVDDGQPQHF.

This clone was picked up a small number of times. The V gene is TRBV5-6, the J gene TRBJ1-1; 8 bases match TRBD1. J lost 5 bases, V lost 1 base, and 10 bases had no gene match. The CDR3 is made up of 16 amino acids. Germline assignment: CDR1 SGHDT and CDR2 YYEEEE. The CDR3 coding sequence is TGTGCCAGCAGCTTGCCGGGACAGGCGATCGAGACTGAAGCTTTCTTT. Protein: CASSLPGQAIETEAFF.

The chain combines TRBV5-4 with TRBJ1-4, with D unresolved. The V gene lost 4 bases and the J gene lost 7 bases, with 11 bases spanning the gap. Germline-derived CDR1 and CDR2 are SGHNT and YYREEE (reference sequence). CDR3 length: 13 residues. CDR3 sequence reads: CASSSGVGEKLFF. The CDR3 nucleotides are TGTGCCAGCAGCAGCGGAGTTGGTGAAAAACTGTTTTTT.

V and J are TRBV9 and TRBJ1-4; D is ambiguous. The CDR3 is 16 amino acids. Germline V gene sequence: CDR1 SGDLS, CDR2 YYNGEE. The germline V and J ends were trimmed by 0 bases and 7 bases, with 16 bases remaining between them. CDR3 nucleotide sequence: TGTGCCAGCAGCGTAGCTCCGCCCGGTATCGGTGAAAAACTGTTTTTT. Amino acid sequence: CASSVAPPGIGEKLFF. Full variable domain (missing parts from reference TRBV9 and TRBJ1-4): DSGVTQTPKHLITATGQRVTLRCSPRSGDLSVYWYQQSLDQGLQFLIQYYNGEERAKGNILERFSAQQFPDLHSELNLSSLELGDSALYFCASSVAPPGIGEKLFFGSGTQLSVL.

CDR3 residues: CASSVLRGEVGNTEAFF. CDR3 coding DNA: TGTGCCAGCAGTGTTCTTCGAGGTGAAGTCGGGAACACTGAAGCTTTCTTT. This rearrangement joins TRBV7-9 to TRBJ1-1, with no clear D. CDR1 is SEHNR, CDR2 FQNEAQ, per germline (reference sequence). The CDR3 is 17 residues long. Trimming removed 6 bases at V and 1 base at J, with 21 bases between.

The chain's CDR3 is CARRPSLRGRNEQYF. In DNA form, the CDR3 reads TGTGCCAGAAGACCCTCCCTCAGGGGGCGTAACGAGCAGTACTTC. The chain recombines TRBV5-3 with TRBJ2-7; 8 nucleotides agree with TRBD1. TRBV5-3 is an ORF for which the function is uncertain. V dropped 5 bases and J dropped 5; count of bases not matched to a gene: 12. This CDR3 is built from 15 residues.

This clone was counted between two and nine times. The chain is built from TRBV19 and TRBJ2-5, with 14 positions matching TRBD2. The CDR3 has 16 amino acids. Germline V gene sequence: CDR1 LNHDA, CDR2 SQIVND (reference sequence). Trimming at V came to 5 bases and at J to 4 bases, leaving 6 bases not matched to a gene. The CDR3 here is CASSGRLAGGPETQYF. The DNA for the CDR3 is TGTGCCAGTAGTGGCAGACTAGCGGGAGGGCCAGAGACCCAGTACTTC.

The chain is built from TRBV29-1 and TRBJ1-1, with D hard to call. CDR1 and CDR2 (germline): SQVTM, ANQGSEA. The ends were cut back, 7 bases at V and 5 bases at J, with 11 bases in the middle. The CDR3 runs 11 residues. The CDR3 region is CSAGRGTEAFF. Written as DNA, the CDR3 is TGCAGCGCTGGACGGGGTACTGAAGCTTTCTTT.

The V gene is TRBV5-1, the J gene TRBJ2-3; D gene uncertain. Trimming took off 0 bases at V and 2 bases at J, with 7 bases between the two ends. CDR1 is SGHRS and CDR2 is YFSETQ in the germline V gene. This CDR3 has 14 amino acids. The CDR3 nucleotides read TGCGCCAGCAGCTTGGAAATCTCCACAGATACGCAGTATTTT. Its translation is CASSLEISTDTQYF.

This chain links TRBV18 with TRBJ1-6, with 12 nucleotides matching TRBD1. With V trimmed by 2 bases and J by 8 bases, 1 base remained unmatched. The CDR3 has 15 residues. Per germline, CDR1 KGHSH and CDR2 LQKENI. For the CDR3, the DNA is TGTGCCAGCTCACCAGGGACAGGGGGCGATTCACCCCTCCACTTT. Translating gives CASSPGTGGDSPLHF.

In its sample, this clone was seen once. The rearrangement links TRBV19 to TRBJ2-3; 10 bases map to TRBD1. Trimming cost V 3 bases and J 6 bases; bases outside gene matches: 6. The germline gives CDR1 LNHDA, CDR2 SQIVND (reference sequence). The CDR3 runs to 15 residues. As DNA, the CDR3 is TGTGCCAGTAGTATCGGACAGGGGGGAGTGGATACGCAGTATTTT. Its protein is CASSIGQGGVDTQYF.

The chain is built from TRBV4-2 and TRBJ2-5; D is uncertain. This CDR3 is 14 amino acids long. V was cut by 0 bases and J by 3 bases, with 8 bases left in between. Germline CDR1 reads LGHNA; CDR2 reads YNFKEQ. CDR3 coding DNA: TGTGCCAGCAGCCAAGAGGCCCGGGAAGAGACCCAGTACTTC. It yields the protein CASSQEAREETQYF.

In nucleotides, the CDR3 is TGTGCCAGCAGTGAAACCCACGGGGAGGTTGGGGGTGGGGCCAACGTCCTGACTTTC. Protein product: CASSETHGEVGGGANVLTF. The chain carries TRBV6-1 and TRBJ2-6; D might be TRBD2 (6 bases). Trimming stripped 2 bases from V and 3 bases from J, with 20 bases between. Germline CDR1 is MNHNS and CDR2 is SASEGT. The CDR3 has 19 amino acids.

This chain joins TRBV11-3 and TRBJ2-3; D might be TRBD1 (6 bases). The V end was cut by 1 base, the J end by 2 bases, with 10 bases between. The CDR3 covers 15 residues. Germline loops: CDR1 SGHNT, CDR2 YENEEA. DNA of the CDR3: TGTGCCAGCAGCTTAGGGGACACCGTCACAGATACGCAGTATTTT. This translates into CASSLGDTVTDTQYF.

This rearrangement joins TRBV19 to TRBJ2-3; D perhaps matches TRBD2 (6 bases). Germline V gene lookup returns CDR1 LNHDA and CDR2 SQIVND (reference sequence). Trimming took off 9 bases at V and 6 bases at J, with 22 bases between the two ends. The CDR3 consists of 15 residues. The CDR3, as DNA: TGTGCCAGCCGGGGGTCCCGGGCGAGGTTGGATACGCAGTATTTT. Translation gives CASRGSRARLDTQYF.

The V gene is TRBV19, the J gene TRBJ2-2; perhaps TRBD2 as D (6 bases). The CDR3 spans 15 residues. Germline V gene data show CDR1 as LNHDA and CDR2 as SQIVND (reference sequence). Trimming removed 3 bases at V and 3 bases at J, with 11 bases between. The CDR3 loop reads CASSIRGGDTGELFF. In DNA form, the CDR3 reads TGTGCCAGTAGTATCCGCGGAGGGGACACCGGGGAGCTGTTTTTT.

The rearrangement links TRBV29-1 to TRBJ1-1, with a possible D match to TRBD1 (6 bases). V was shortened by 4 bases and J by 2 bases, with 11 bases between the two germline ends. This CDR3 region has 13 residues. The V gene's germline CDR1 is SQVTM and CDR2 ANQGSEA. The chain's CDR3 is CSVGQARNTEAFF. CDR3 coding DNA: TGCAGCGTTGGACAGGCTCGAAACACTGAAGCTTTCTTT. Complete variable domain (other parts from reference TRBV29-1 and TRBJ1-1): SAVISQKPSRDICQRGTSLTIQCQVDSQVTMMFWYRQQPGQSLTLIATANQGSEATYESGFVIDKFPISRPNLTFSTLTVSNMSPEDSSIYLCSVGQARNTEAFFGQGTRLTVV.